The following is a TCR beta chain sequence with its context. Its antigen is still unknown. Sequencing was performed with immunoSEQ multiplex PCR; in TCRdb, only in-frame clones are kept and a portion is missing. The table shows some 170,000 clones, with 85% to 90% occurring only once. CDR1 and CDR2 from the germline V gene are SNHLY and FYNNEI. V shed 2 bases and J 10 bases; nucleotides not matched to a gene: 9. CDR3 size: 15 residues. This sample was taken from a study of T cell responses to AZD1222 COVID-19 vaccine. Findings and caveats of the study: Donors were mostly white British, more females; clonal diversity possibly underestimated. Increases in Spike-specific TCR breadth and depth were seen after two AZD1222 doses. There were vaccine-associated CD4 TCRs across spike, dominant at 160-218 and 743-854. The study sampled repertoires only after the peak T cell response.

The gene calls are TRBV2 and TRBJ2-1; the match to TRBD1 covers 9 bases. Sample: peripheral blood, taken on day 0 of AZD1222 vaccination. This clonotype originated in an adult in good health. The CDR3 DNA follows: TGTGCCAGCAGTGAAAATTTGGGACAGGGATTCGAGCAGTTCTTC. This sequence encodes CASSENLGQGFEQFF.